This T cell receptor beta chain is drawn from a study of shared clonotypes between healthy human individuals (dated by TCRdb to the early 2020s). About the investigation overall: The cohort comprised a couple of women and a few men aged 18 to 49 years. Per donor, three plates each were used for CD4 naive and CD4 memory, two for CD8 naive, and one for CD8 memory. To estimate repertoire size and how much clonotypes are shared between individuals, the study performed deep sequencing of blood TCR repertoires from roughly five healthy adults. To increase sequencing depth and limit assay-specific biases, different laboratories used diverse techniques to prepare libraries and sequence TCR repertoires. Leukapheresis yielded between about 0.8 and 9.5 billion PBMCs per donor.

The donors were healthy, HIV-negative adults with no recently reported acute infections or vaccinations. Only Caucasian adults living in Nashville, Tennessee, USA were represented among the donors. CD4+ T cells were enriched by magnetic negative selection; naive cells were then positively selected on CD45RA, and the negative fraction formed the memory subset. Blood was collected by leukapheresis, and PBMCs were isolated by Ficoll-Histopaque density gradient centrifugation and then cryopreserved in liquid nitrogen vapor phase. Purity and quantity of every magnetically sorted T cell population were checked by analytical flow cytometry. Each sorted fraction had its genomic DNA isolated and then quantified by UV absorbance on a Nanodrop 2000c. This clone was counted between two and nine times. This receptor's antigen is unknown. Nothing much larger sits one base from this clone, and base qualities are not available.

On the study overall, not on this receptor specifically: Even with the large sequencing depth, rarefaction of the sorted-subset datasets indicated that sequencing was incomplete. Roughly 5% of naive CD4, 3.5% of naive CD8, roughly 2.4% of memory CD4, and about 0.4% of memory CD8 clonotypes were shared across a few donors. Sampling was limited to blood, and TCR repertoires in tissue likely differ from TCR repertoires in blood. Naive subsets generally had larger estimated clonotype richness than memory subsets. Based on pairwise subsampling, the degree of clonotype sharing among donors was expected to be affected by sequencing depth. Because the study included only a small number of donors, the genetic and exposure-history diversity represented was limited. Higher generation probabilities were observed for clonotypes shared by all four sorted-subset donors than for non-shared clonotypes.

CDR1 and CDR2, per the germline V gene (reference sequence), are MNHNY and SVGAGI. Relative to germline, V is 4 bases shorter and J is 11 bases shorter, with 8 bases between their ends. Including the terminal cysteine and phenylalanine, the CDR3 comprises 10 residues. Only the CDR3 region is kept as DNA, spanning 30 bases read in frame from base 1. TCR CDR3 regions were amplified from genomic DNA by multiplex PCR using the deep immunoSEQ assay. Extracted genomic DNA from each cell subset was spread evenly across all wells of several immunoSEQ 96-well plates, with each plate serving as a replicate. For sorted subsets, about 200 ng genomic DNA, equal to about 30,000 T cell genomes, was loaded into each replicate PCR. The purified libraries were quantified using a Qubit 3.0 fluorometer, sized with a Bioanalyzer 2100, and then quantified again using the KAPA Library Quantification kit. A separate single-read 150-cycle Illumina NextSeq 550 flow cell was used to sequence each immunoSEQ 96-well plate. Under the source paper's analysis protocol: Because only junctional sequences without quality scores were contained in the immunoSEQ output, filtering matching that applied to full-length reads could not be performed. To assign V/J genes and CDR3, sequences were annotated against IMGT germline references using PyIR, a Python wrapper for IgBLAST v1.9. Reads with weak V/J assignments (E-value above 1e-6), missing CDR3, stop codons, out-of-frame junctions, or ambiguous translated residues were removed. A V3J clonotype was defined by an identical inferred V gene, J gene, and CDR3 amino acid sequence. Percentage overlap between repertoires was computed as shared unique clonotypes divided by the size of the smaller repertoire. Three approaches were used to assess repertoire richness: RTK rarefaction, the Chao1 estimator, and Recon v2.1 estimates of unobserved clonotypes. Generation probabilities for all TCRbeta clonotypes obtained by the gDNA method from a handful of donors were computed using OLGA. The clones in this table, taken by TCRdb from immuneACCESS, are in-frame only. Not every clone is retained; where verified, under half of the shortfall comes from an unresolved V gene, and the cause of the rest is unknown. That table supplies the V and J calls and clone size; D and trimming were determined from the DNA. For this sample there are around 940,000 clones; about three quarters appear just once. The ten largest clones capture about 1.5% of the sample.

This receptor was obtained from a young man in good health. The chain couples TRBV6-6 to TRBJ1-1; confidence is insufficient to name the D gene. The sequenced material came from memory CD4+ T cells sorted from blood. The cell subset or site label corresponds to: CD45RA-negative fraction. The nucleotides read TGTGCCAGCAGTTTCGAAAGGGCTTTCTTT. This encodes CASSFERAFF.